This TCR beta chain was identified in a study of cytomegalovirus exposure and HLA in healthy donors. The wider study: Later, an analysis reported that the roughly 120 validation repertoires had used the same platform as the roughly 660 first-cohort repertoires.

Notes on the study in general: Most observed TCR sequences were rare, whereas some public TCRs were detected in many donors. It was approximately 150 TCR beta chains that were listed as cytomegalovirus-associated.

V gave up 2 bases and J gave up 2 bases, with 7 bases separating them. The CDR3 length is 13 residues. Germline V CDR1 and CDR2: SGHDT, YYEEEE. The study drew the donors from its approximately 110-subject validation cohort, separate from the roughly 700-subject first cohort. Clones were read by immunoSEQ multiplex PCR, and TCRdb kept only the in-frame ones, dropping some. This sample has about 200,000 clones, with 83% found just once. With respect to this clone: What it recognizes is unknown.

The source of this sequence is a woman between 18 and 29 years old in good health and CMV-seronegative. The rearrangement uses TRBV5-6 and TRBJ1-2; D is uncertain. Sequenced sample: PBMCs. CDR3 sequence (DNA): TGTGCCAGCAGCTTCCGGGGAAACTATGGCTACACCTTC. Translation: CASSFRGNYGYTF.